The next 8 T cell receptor beta chains were all read from a single sample in a study of T cell repertoires in cytomegalovirus infection. One entry per CDR3 protein results from TCRdb running MiXCR on the reads. The sample consists of a few hundred thousand distinct CDR3 sequences, about 33% of them appearing once. The antigens for these receptors are not known. Sample: cultured PBMCs, taken from culture after CMV antigen stimulation. These receptors were obtained from a human donor in good health (CMV status not recorded). Some clones in this sample may be carry-over from other donors' samples.

This clonotype was detected once. This rearrangement joins TRBV28 to TRBJ1-5; a possible D gene is TRBD1 (6 bases). This CDR3 is 16 amino acids long. Germline V gene lookup returns CDR1 MDHEN and CDR2 SYDVKM. Deletions cut 6 bases from V and 1 base from J, with 16 bases between. DNA for the CDR3: TGTGCCAGCAGCGGAGTGGGAGGGGGGAGCAATCAGCCCCAGCATTTT. Its translation: CASSGVGGGSNQPQHF.

This clonotype was picked up many times. This chain links TRBV7-2 with TRBJ2-1; 8 bases map to TRBD1. Germline trimming cut 5 bases from V and 4 bases from J; bases unmatched to any gene: 7. The CDR3 covers 15 residues. CDR1 SGHTA and CDR2 FQGNSA come from the germline V gene. The CDR3 is CASSKAGTGYNEQFF. Written as DNA, the CDR3 is TGTGCCAGCAGCAAAGCCGGGACAGGATACAATGAGCAGTTCTTC. Full variable domain (rest looked up from reference TRBV7-2 and TRBJ2-1): GAGVSQSPSNKVTEKGKDVELRCDPISGHTALYWYRQSLGQGLEFLIYFQGNSAPDKSGLPSDRFSAERTGGSVSTLTIQRTQQEDSAVYLCASSKAGTGYNEQFFGPGTRLTVL.

This clonotype was found a few times. The genes are TRBV7-3 and TRBJ2-1; 8 bases are shared with TRBD1. V lost 5 bases to trimming and J lost 9 bases; unmatched junction nucleotides: 9. This CDR3 is 14 amino acids long. Germline CDR1 and CDR2: SGHTA and FQGTGA. CDR3 sequence: CASSLTGQGSEQFF. CDR3 nucleotides: TGTGCCAGCAGCCTTACAGGACAGGGCAGTGAGCAGTTCTTC.

The V gene is TRBV11-3, the J gene TRBJ1-2; TRBD1 matches 7 bases. The CDR3 contains 14 residues. Trimming took 2 bases from V and 4 from J; bases not matched to a gene: 4. CDR1 is SGHNT and CDR2 is YENEEA in the germline V gene. The CDR3 coding sequence is TGTGCCAGCAGCTTATGGGACAGCCCCTATGGCTACACCTTC. Protein: CASSLWDSPYGYTF.

The gene calls are TRBV29-1 and TRBJ2-3; D is unclear. Germline CDR1 and CDR2: SQVTM and ANQGSEA. V lost 5 bases and J 4 bases, leaving 13 bases between the germline ends. The length of the CDR3 is 13 residues. CDR3 loop: CSVHPLRPDTQYF. CDR3 nucleotide sequence: TGCAGCGTTCACCCCCTCCGGCCAGATACGCAGTATTTT.

The chain couples TRBV6-2 or TRBV6-3 to TRBJ2-7, with 8 bases fitting TRBD1. CDR1 is MNHEY and CDR2 is SVGEGT in the germline V gene. This CDR3 has 16 amino acids. The trim removed 2 bases at V and 2 bases at J, leaving 8 bases unmatched. The CDR3 DNA reads as TGTGCCAGCAGTTACGCCGGGACAGGACCTACCTACGAGCAGTACGTC. The encoded protein is CASSYAGTGPTYEQYV.

Ten or more counts support this clonotype. The chain recombines TRBV7-8 with TRBJ2-7; a weak D match, TRBD1 (6 bases). Germline CDR1 SGHVS, CDR2 FQNEAQ. The CDR3 sequence is 17 residues long. The V and J ends lost 5 bases and 5 bases respectively, with 25 bases between them. The CDR3 sequence is CASSLFVRIQGIDEQYF. CDR3 in DNA: TGTGCCAGCAGCCTATTCGTCCGGATACAGGGTATCGACGAGCAGTACTTC.

This chain uses TRBV7-2 with TRBJ2-5, with D perhaps matching TRBD1 (6 bases). The length of the CDR3 is 13 residues. V was shortened by 5 bases and J by 3 bases, with 10 bases between the two germline ends. Germline lookup yields CDR1 SGHTA and CDR2 FQGNSA. CDR3 amino acids: CASSRRDKETQYF. CDR3 in DNA: TGTGCCAGCAGCCGCCGGGACAAAGAGACCCAGTACTTC.